This T cell receptor (beta chain) was captured in a study of control samples from healthy donors and cancer patients. TCRdb keeps only in-frame clones here, not all; method: immunoSEQ multiplex PCR. This table has 22,000 or so clones, more than 75% appearing once. This CDR3 comprises 17 residues. The V and J ends lost 6 bases and 0 bases respectively, with 14 bases between them. Germline CDR1 KGHDR, CDR2 SFDVKD. This clone is a singleton in its sample. The rearrangement uses TRBV24-1 and TRBJ2-6; TRBD1 might be the D (5 bases). The sequenced sample consisted of PBMCs. The TCR originated in a woman in her sixties or seventies with head and neck cancer. CDR3 nucleotides: TGTGCCACCAGTTCACGGAACAGGACCTCTGGGGCCAACGTCCTGACTTTC. It specifies CATSSRNRTSGANVLTF.